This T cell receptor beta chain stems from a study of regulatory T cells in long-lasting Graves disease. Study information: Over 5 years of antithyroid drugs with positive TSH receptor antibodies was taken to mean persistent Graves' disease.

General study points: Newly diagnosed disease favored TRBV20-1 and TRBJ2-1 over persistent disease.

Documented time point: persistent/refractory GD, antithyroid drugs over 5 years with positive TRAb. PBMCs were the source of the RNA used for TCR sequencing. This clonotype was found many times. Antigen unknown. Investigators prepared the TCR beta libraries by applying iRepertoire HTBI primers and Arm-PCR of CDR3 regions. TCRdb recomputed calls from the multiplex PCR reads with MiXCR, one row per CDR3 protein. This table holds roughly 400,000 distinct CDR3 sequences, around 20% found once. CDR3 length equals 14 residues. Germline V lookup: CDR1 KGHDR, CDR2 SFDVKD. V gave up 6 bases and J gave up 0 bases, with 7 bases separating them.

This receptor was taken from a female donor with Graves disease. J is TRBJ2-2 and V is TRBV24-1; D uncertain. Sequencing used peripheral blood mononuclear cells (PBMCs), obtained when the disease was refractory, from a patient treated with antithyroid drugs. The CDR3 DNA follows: TGTGCCACCAGTCGAACAACGAACACCGGGGAGCTGTTTTTT. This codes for CATSRTTNTGELFF.